Below are 11 T cell receptor beta chains sequenced from a single sample in a study of blood T cell repertoires in COVID-19. Profiled with immunoSEQ multiplex PCR; TCRdb holds only in-frame clones, not every one. The repertoire includes tens of thousands of clones, over 65% of them detected once, and roughly 10% sits in the top ten. Sequences were obtained from peripheral blood. The receptors were sampled from a human donor in a cohort sampled during active COVID-19.

V usage is TRBV6-5 and J usage is TRBJ2-7; perhaps TRBD2 as D (6 bases). V lost 8 bases to trimming and J lost 3 bases, with 14 bases between them. The CDR3 is 13 residues long. Germline values: CDR1 MNHEY, CDR2 SVGAGI. CDR3 region: CASLGLQGYEQYF. CDR3 coding DNA: TGTGCCAGCTTGGGACTTCAAGGCTACGAGCAGTACTTC.

The chain employs TRBV2 and TRBJ2-2; 9 nucleotides match TRBD1. V was pared by 3 bases and J by 7 bases, with 6 bases of the junction left unmatched. CDR3 size: 15 residues. Germline values: CDR1 SNHLY, CDR2 FYNNEI. This chain's CDR3 is CASSDGTGQGGELFF. CDR3 sequence (DNA): TGTGCCAGCAGTGATGGGACAGGGCAGGGCGGGGAGCTGTTTTTT.

The rearrangement joins TRBV5-1 to TRBJ2-2; 7 bases match TRBD1. The CDR3 consists of 14 residues. Trimming took 3 bases from V and 6 from J; bases not matched to a gene: 5. From germline, CDR1 is SGHRS and CDR2 YFSETQ. The CDR3 sequence is CASSSTGVAGELFF. CDR3 nucleotides: TGCGCCAGCAGCTCAACAGGGGTGGCCGGGGAGCTGTTTTTT.

The chain recombines TRBV6-1 with TRBJ1-3; weak D call: TRBD1 (6 bases). The CDR3 contains 16 residues. CDR1 MNHNS and CDR2 SASEGT come from the germline V gene. Trimming shortened V by 0 bases and J by 4 bases, and 13 bases separated the two germline ends. The CDR3 DNA reads TGTGCCAGCAGTGAAGCATGGGGGCTAGGGGGAAACACCATATATTTT. As protein: CASSEAWGLGGNTIYF.

The chain couples TRBV5-1 to TRBJ1-5, with D uncertain. V lost 1 base to trimming and J lost 2 bases, with 10 bases between them. In germline, CDR1 is SGHRS, CDR2 YFSETQ. The CDR3 spans 15 residues. For the CDR3, the DNA is TGCGCCAGCAGCTTGTCGATCTTAGGCAATCAGCCCCAGCATTTT. Translating it yields CASSLSILGNQPQHF.

The rearrangement joins TRBV24-1 to TRBJ2-3; TRBD2 agrees at 8 bases. This CDR3 has 14 amino acids. Germline assignment: CDR1 KGHDR and CDR2 SFDVKD. J lost 2 bases, V lost 6 bases, and 3 bases had no gene match. CDR3 region: CATSRGGNTDTQYF. CDR3 sequence (DNA): TGTGCCACCAGTCGGGGGGGGAACACAGATACGCAGTATTTT.

In its sample, this clone was seen once. The rearrangement joins TRBV7-9 to TRBJ2-6; tentative D call: TRBD2 (7 bases). The CDR3 spans 17 residues. Trimming shortened V by 5 bases and J by 4 bases, and 18 bases separated the two germline ends. Looked up from germline, CDR1 is SEHNR and CDR2 is FQNEAQ (reference sequence). The CDR3 DNA is TGTGCCAGCAGCCCCCCCCAGGGGAGGGCAGGGGCCAACGTCCTGACTTTC. Its protein product is CASSPPQGRAGANVLTF. Full variable domain (outside the CDR3, taken from reference TRBV7-9 and TRBJ2-6): DTGVSQNPRHKITKRGQNVTFRCDPISEHNRLYWYRQTLGQGPEFLTYFQNEAQLEKSRLLSDRFSAERPKGSFSTLEIQRTEQGDSAMYLCASSPPQGRAGANVLTFGAGSRLTVL.

This chain uses TRBV7-6 with TRBJ1-3, with D maybe TRBD1 (6 bases). In germline, CDR1 is SGHVS, CDR2 FNYEAQ. V shed 4 bases and J shed 0 bases, with 13 bases lying between them. The CDR3 is 16 residues long. CDR3 DNA: TGTGCCAGCAGCTCGAACCAGGGGAACTCTGGAAACACCATATATTTT. Translation gives CASSSNQGNSGNTIYF.

This chain links TRBV29-1 with TRBJ1-4; D not resolved. Germline loops: CDR1 SQVTM, CDR2 ANQGSEA. This CDR3 contains 11 residues. Trimming took off 5 bases at V and 10 bases at J, with 11 bases between the two ends. This chain's CDR3 is CSVIEEVKLFF. In nucleotides, the CDR3 is TGCAGCGTTATAGAGGAGGTAAAACTGTTTTTT.

V gene TRBV5-4 combines with J gene TRBJ1-2; possible D gene TRBD1, 5 bases. This CDR3 has 15 amino acids. The germline V gene encodes CDR1 SGHNT and CDR2 YYREEE (reference sequence). V lost 3 bases and J lost 6, with 18 bases in between. The CDR3 region is CASSSGYRDSNGYTF. The DNA for the CDR3 is TGTGCCAGCAGCTCGGGCTATAGGGACTCCAATGGCTACACCTTC.

V and J are TRBV28 and TRBJ2-1; TRBD2 aligns across 7 bases. This CDR3 has 16 amino acids. Germline CDR1 is MDHEN and CDR2 is SYDVKM. V gave up 6 bases and J gave up 6 bases; unmatched junction bases: 14. CDR3 nucleotides: TGTGCCAGCAGCCTTGCAGGGACTAACTGGGCCAATGAGCAGTTCTTC. It specifies CASSLAGTNWANEQFF.